This T cell receptor (beta chain) was identified in a study of blood T cells in healthy people across ages (dated by TCRdb to the mid-2010s). About the full investigation: In model experiments, template switching captured about one uniquely barcoded TCR beta cDNA molecule for every two T cells. Using deep sequencing normalized with unique cDNA molecular identifiers, the study measured how TCR beta repertoire diversity changes with age. Four age groups were formed from the donors: young (average approximately 17 years), middle-aged (around 37), aged (roughly 56) and long-lived (less than 85). Donors of different ages were randomly distributed across sequencing lanes to avoid experimental bias. The study analyzed two additional independent replicas of 1 million unique cDNA reads from the same blood draw for two donors, one aged 18 to 30 and one aged 80 or older.

Systemically healthy Caucasian individuals from Russia, 39 in total and aged about 6 to 90 years, were included as donors. Approximately 10 milliliters of peripheral blood were collected from each donor into EDTA-treated Vacutainer tubes. Ficoll-Paque density-gradient centrifugation was used to isolate PBMCs, with at least 7 million per sample. Total RNA, at least 6 micrograms per sample, was extracted from PBMCs with Trizol reagent. Naive CD45RAhigh/CD27high T cell percentages were measured by flow cytometry on a PBMC aliquot from every donor. The CDR3 runs 11 residues from the cysteine to the phenylalanine. Just the 33-base CDR3 DNA is kept, in frame starting at base 1. The germline V gene (reference sequence) gives CDR1 as SGHKS and CDR2 as YYEKEE. This clonotype was picked up a small number of times. Its antigen has not been determined. No quality values exist for individual bases; no much larger clone is one base distant.

Preparation of the library involved 5' RACE. Sequencing relied on an Illumina HiSeq 2500. A second PCR of about 6 to 11 cycles was run with a J-beta primer mix and a sample-barcoded 5' primer. A template-switch 5' adaptor carrying 12 random nucleotides introduced a unique molecular identifier onto each TCR beta cDNA molecule. Each sample yielded at least 2.5 million CDR3-containing paired-end reads. The Mint cDNA synthesis kit, primed by a TRBC-specific oligonucleotide, was used to synthesize first-strand cDNA from all RNA. After uracil-DNA glycosylase treatment, a first 18-cycle PCR used universal primers M1SS and BC2_uni_R on all cDNA. The authors' pipeline ran thus. For normalization, 1 million high-quality reads, each with a distinct molecular identifier, were randomly selected from each sample. Reads with shared molecular identifiers were discarded instead of being binned into consensus sequences. CDR3 identification, clonotype clustering and error correction used MiTCR with a Q25 quality threshold and the strictest error-elimination algorithm. A nonparametric unseen species model with Euler transformation was used to estimate lower-bound total TCR beta diversity. Through fastp at Q25 and MiXCR, TCRdb rebuilt clones from the public reads, retaining in-frame beta chains. Each record represents a unique CDR3 protein, reported with the most common genes and DNA among its rows. TCRdb's processing, not the authors' own work, is the source of the V and J calls. This sample holds nearly 800,000 distinct CDR3 sequences; 56% were observed only once. The ten largest clonotypes hold approximately 24% of the sample.

What the work shows at the level of the full study, not this receptor alone: Because donor CMV infection status was unknown, age-related changes in expanded clonotypes were potentially confounded. Observed TCR beta diversity per million T cells fell roughly linearly with age, and a significant reduction was already apparent by age roughly 40. The percentage of naive T cells measured by flow cytometry correlated strongly with observed TCR beta diversity. The long-lived group showed more naive CD4+ T cells, fewer expanded clones and increased TCR diversity than the aged group, suggesting age selection. Because profiling used bulk unsorted PBMCs, naive and antigen-experienced compartments could not be compared conclusively. Total diversity estimates from one million sequenced T cells were considered lower bounds and underestimates.

The sample was blood. This receptor was taken from a man aged 40-55 years in good health. The sequence links TRBV5-5 to TRBJ2-5; 7 bases in between match TRBD1. The J call is in doubt because the DNA end fits TRBJ2-7 better. Here the CDR3 is given as CASRQGSEQYF. In nucleotides, the sequence is TGTGCCAGCCGACAGGGTAGCGAGCAGTACTTC.